Listed below are T cell receptor beta chains from one sample, sequenced in a study of blood T cells in healthy people across ages. TCRdb re-analysed the 5' RACE reads in MiXCR, keeping a single row per CDR3 protein. The sample records 750,000 to 950,000 distinct CDR3 sequences, around 29% being singletons. These data are also associated with another study on T cells of mothers and their children.

Material for sequencing was blood. All receptors derive from a woman between 35 and 50 years old in good health. CDR3s include the opening cysteine and the closing phenylalanine or tryptophan. The D gene is left open where the match is weak. The listing skips clone size in some rows; elsewhere it reads once, few, many or a size class.

D gene	clone size	J gene	CDR3 length	V gene	CDR3 DNA	CDR3 protein
.	.	TRBJ2-1	17	TRBV3-1	TGTGCCAGCAGCCAGGTGCAAAACCAGGGCCCCTACAATGAGCAGTTCTTC	CASSQVQNQGPYNEQFF
TRBD2	.	TRBJ2-5	16	TRBV5-5	TGTGCCAGCAGCTATACTAGCGGGGGTCCCTACAATGAGCAGTACTTC	CASSYTSGGPYNEQYF
.	many	TRBJ1-1	13	TRBV5-1	TGCGCCAGCAGCTTTGACGGAAACACTGAAGCTTTCTTT	CASSFDGNTEAFF
.	.	TRBJ1-2	14	TRBV6-6	TGTGCCAGCACTCCTAGCGGGACAATAGACGGCTACACCTTC	CASTPSGTIDGYTF
TRBD1	.	TRBJ2-4	16	TRBV7-2	TGTGCCGGTAGCTTAGCAGGGGGCGCGTCGGAAAACATTCAGTACTTC	CAGSLAGGASENIQYF
.	many	TRBJ2-7	12	TRBV5-1	TGCGCCAGCAGCGCTGACTTCTACGAGCAGTACTTC	CASSADFYEQYF
.	.	TRBJ2-3	13	TRBV20-1	TGCAGTGCTAGCGGGGGTGAGGCAGATACGCAGTATTTT	CSASGGEADTQYF
.	.	TRBJ2-1	19	TRBV20-1	TGCAGTGCTAGAGGTAATTCCCTCGGCCGGGACCTTGGTCAGAGTGAGCAGTTCTTC	CSARGNSLGRDLGQSEQFF
.	many	TRBJ2-3	15	TRBV7-9	TGTGCCAGCAGCTTTGACTTGGACGGAACAGATACGCAGTATTTT	CASSFDLDGTDTQYF
.	.	TRBJ2-7	14	TRBV10-3	TGTGCCATCACTGGACAGGCGGGATTTTACGAGCAGTACTTC	CAITGQAGFYEQYF
TRBD1	.	TRBJ2-7	14	TRBV14	TGTGCCAGCAGCCAAGGGCAGGGGGCGGCCGAGCAGTACTTC	CASSQGQGAAEQYF
TRBD2	.	TRBJ2-7	14	TRBV20-1	TGCAGTGCTAACCCAAGGACTAGCGGCTACGAGCAGTACTTC	CSANPRTSGYEQYF
TRBD1	.	TRBJ1-2	15	TRBV10-3	TGTGCCATCAGCGATTCCGGGACAGGGGGCTATGGCTACACCTTC	CAISDSGTGGYGYTF
.	few	TRBJ2-1	16	TRBV19	TGTGCCAGTAGACTCGGGGCAGGGAATCCCTACAATGAGCAGTTCTTC	CASRLGAGNPYNEQFF
TRBD2	few	TRBJ2-1	14	TRBV7-2	TGTGCCAGCAGCTACGGGAGGGCCTACAATGAGCAGTTCTTC	CASSYGRAYNEQFF
.	few	TRBJ1-2	13	TRBV7-9	TGTGCCAGCAGCCTCGAAGGGAGGCATGGCTACACCTTC	CASSLEGRHGYTF
TRBD1	few	TRBJ2-1	13	TRBV7-3	TGTGCCAGCAGCTTAGACAGGGGTGGCTACCAGTTCTTC	CASSLDRGGYQFF
.	.	TRBJ1-1	17	TRBV2	TGTGCCAGCAACGATGGGGGGTCCCCAGTCCGGGATACTGAAGCTTTCTTT	CASNDGGSPVRDTEAFF
TRBD1	many	TRBJ2-1	15	TRBV29-1	TGCAGCGTTGAAGAAGGGGGCTTTACCTACAATGAGCAGTTCTTC	CSVEEGGFTYNEQFF
.	.	TRBJ1-1	14	TRBV29-1	TGCAGCGTTGATAGGGCAGGGCAGAACACTGAAGCTTTCTTT	CSVDRAGQNTEAFF
.	.	TRBJ1-5	16	TRBV4-1	TGCGCCAGCAGCCAAGCACAGGGAGTAAGCAATCAGCCCCAGCATTTT	CASSQAQGVSNQPQHF
TRBD1	.	TRBJ2-5	15	TRBV20-1	TGCAGTGCTAGAGATGGCGGGACAGGGGCTAATGAGCAGTACTTC	CSARDGGTGANEQYF
TRBD2	few	TRBJ2-7	13	TRBV20-1	TGCAGTGCTGAAAGCGGGGGCAACCACGAGCAGTACTTC	CSAESGGNHEQYF
.	few	TRBJ1-6	14	TRBV20-1	TGCAGTGCTAGAGAGGACAGACATAATTCACCCCTCCACTTT	CSAREDRHNSPLHF
.	.	TRBJ1-2	14	TRBV7-3	TGTGCCAGCAGCCCGCGGACAGTGAGCTATGGCTACACCTTC	CASSPRTVSYGYTF
TRBD2	few	TRBJ2-3	15	TRBV19	TGTGCCAGTAGTATGTTAGCGGGGGAACTTTATACGCAGTATTTT	CASSMLAGELYTQYF
.	few	TRBJ1-3	15	TRBV6-4	TGTGCCAGCAGGGAGGGACACCCCTCTGGAAACACCATATATTTT	CASREGHPSGNTIYF
TRBD2	.	TRBJ2-3	16	TRBV10-3	TGTGCCATCAGTGAGTTGACTAGCGGGGGGGTAGATACGCAGTATTTT	CAISELTSGGVDTQYF
TRBD1	many	TRBJ2-5	14	TRBV11-2	TGTGCCAGCAGCTGGGACAGGTGGGGAGAGACCCAGTACTTC	CASSWDRWGETQYF
.	many	TRBJ2-1	16	TRBV21-1	TGTGCCAGCAGCGACCCCGGGACACCCCCCTACAATGAGCAGTTCTTC	CASSDPGTPPYNEQFF
.	once	TRBJ2-2	13	TRBV28	TGTGCCGGCAGCTTGTTAGGGCCCGGGGAGCTGTTTTTT	CAGSLLGPGELFF
TRBD2	.	TRBJ2-1	13	TRBV7-7	TGTGCTAGCAGCTTAGAGCGGGGGGGTAAGCAGTTCTTC	CASSLERGGKQFF
.	.	TRBJ2-7	15	TRBV5-6	TGTGCCAGCAGCGGTGACTGGGGGGCCAAAAACGTTCAGTACTTC	CASSGDWGAKNVQYF
TRBD2	.	TRBJ2-1	19	TRBV7-3	TGTGCCAGCAGCGCCCCGGGACTAGCGGGGGCCATCTCCTACAATGAGCAGTTCTTC	CASSAPGLAGAISYNEQFF
.	few	TRBJ1-2	14	TRBV29-1	TGCAGCGTTGTTTCGGCAGGAGGTCCCTATGGCTACACCTTC	CSVVSAGGPYGYTF
.	many	TRBJ2-1	16	TRBV20-1	TGCAGTGCTAGGCCGCAGGAGGTGAGCTCCTACAATGAGCAGTTCTTC	CSARPQEVSSYNEQFF
.	many	TRBJ2-7	12	TRBV29-1	TGCAGCGTTGACGGCGAAGCCCACGAGCAGTACTTC	CSVDGEAHEQYF
.	.	TRBJ1-3	17	TRBV12-3/TRBV12-4	TGTGCCAGCAGTCACCAGGGACTGCTGGGCTCTGGAAACACCATATATTTT	CASSHQGLLGSGNTIYF
.	few	TRBJ1-5	16	TRBV30	TGTGCCTGGAGTCTTGTGTCGGGACTCATAAATCAGCCCCAGCATTTT	CAWSLVSGLINQPQHF
TRBD1	many	TRBJ2-5	12	TRBV29-1	TGCAGCGCAGGACAGGCCCAAGAGACCCAGTACTTC	CSAGQAQETQYF
.	many	TRBJ2-5	14	TRBV6-6	TGTGCCAGCAGTTCCTCCGGGAGAAGACAGGACCAGTACTTC	CASSSSGRRQDQYF
TRBD2	.	TRBJ2-1	15	TRBV9	TGTGCCAGCAGCGTGACTAGCGGGGGGGTGCAAGAGCAGTTCTTC	CASSVTSGGVQEQFF
TRBD2	.	TRBJ2-5	15	TRBV7-9	TGTGCCGGCAGCTTCTCTAGCGGGTTCCGCAATGAGCAATACTTC	CAGSFSSGFRNEQYF
.	few	TRBJ1-2	14	TRBV27	TGTGCCAGCAGTTTATCTCAACGGGTGAGGGGCTACACCTTC	CASSLSQRVRGYTF
TRBD1	many	TRBJ2-4	13	TRBV12-3/TRBV12-4	TGTGCCAGCAGTCCGACAGGGTCAAACATTCAGTACTTC	CASSPTGSNIQYF
TRBD2	many	TRBJ2-1	20	TRBV28	TGTGCCAGCAGTCCGATTTGGAATAGCGGGGGCCCCAAATCCTACAATGAGCAGTTCTTC	CASSPIWNSGGPKSYNEQFF
.	many	TRBJ2-7	16	TRBV4-1	TGCGCCAGCAGCCAAACACCGGGGCAGGGTGACCCCGAGCAGTACTTC	CASSQTPGQGDPEQYF
.	few	TRBJ1-2	15	TRBV3-1	TGTGCCAGCAGCCAATCTGAGGGTGAGGGATATGGCTACACCTTC	CASSQSEGEGYGYTF
.	few	TRBJ1-5	15	TRBV7-2	TGTGCCAGCAGCTCGCCGGACAGAGGCAATCAGCCCCAGCATTTT	CASSSPDRGNQPQHF
TRBD2	.	TRBJ2-1	16	TRBV7-2	TGTGCCAGCAGCTTAGAGCTAGCGGGGGGATTGAATGAGCAGTTCTTC	CASSLELAGGLNEQFF
TRBD2	.	TRBJ2-3	17	TRBV20-1	TGCAGTGCTAGAGTTCTGAACAGACTAGCGGGGACTCATACGCAGTATTTT	CSARVLNRLAGTHTQYF
.	.	TRBJ2-3	18	TRBV4-1	TGCGCCAGCAGCCAAGATGGGGCGAGCGGTTATAGCACAGATACGCAGTATTTT	CASSQDGASGYSTDTQYF
TRBD1	few	TRBJ2-2	14	TRBV5-1	TGCGCCAGCACCGACAGGGGGGACACCGGGGAGCTGTTTTTT	CASTDRGDTGELFF
TRBD2	many	TRBJ2-5	16	TRBV24-1	TGTGCCACCAGTGATCTCGGACTAGCGGGGGGGGAGACCCAGTACTTC	CATSDLGLAGGETQYF